Listed below are T cell receptor beta chains from one sample, sequenced in a study of prognosis after radiotherapy for stage I lung cancer. TCRdb passed the multiplex PCR reads through MiXCR, listing each CDR3 protein once. The sample yields fewer than 25,000 distinct CDR3 sequences, around 37% seen once. The specimen was PBMCs, collected before or after stereotactic body radiation therapy (not recorded which). The origin of the receptors is a donor over 45 with non-small cell lung cancer. CDR3s include the opening cysteine and the closing phenylalanine or tryptophan. The D gene is left open where the match is weak. Clone size is given for some rows only: seen once, a few or many times, or a class if the clone is expanded.

j_gene	v_gene	d_gene	abundance	CDR3aa	CDR3nt
TRBJ2-1	TRBV9	.	many	CASSVEGGIYNEQFF	TGTGCCAGCAGCGTAGAGGGGGGCATTTACAATGAGCAGTTCTTC
TRBJ1-2	TRBV6-1	.	many	CASSENRINYGYTF	TGTGCCAGCAGTGAAAACAGGATTAACTATGGCTACACCTTC
TRBJ1-5	TRBV12-3/TRBV12-4	TRBD1	.	CASRLSTGGSSQPQHF	TGTGCCAGCAGGCTTTCTACAGGGGGCTCTAGTCAGCCCCAGCATTTT
TRBJ2-2	TRBV20-1	TRBD2	many	CSAMTSGRGGELFF	TGCAGTGCCATGACTAGCGGGAGGGGCGGGGAGCTGTTTTTT
TRBJ1-1	TRBV7-8	.	many	CASLRGMNTEAFF	TGTGCCAGCCTCCGGGGCATGAACACTGAAGCTTTCTTT
TRBJ1-5	TRBV3-1	.	many	CASSQDRGQPQHF	TGTGCCAGCAGCCAAGATCGGGGGCAGCCCCAGCATTTT
TRBJ2-3	TRBV15	.	many	CATSGSRSTDTQYF	TGTGCCACCAGCGGATCCCGAAGCACAGATACGCAGTATTTT
TRBJ1-5	TRBV20-1	TRBD1	few	CSAKTDRGQGNQPQHF	TGCAGTGCAAAAACCGACAGGGGCCAGGGCAATCAGCCCCAGCATTTT
TRBJ2-1	TRBV6-1	TRBD1	.	CASNQPDRFGEQFF	TGTGCCAGCAACCAACCGGACAGGTTCGGTGAGCAGTTCTTC
TRBJ2-5	TRBV24-1	.	many	CATSDVEETQYF	TGTGCCACCAGTGATGTAGAAGAGACCCAGTACTTC
TRBJ2-7	TRBV4-1	.	many	CASSQDPGLIPYEQYF	TGCGCCAGCAGCCAAGACCCGGGTCTCATCCCCTACGAGCAGTACTTC
TRBJ2-2	TRBV9	.	.	CASSFPGGTRELFF	TGTGCCAGCAGCTTTCCCGGCGGGACCCGGGAGCTGTTTTTT
TRBJ2-7	TRBV5-1	.	many	CASSFNQGSYEQYF	TGCGCCAGCAGCTTTAATCAGGGAAGCTACGAGCAGTACTTC
TRBJ2-6	TRBV14	.	.	CASSQLVPGSGNNVLTF	TGTGCCAGCAGCCAACTCGTCCCTGGGTCTGGGAACAACGTCCTGACTTTC
TRBJ2-2	TRBV5-1	TRBD1	medium-sized	CASSLRTGGDTGELFF	TGCGCCAGCAGCTTGAGGACAGGGGGCGACACCGGGGAGCTGTTTTTT
TRBJ2-5	TRBV20-1	TRBD2	.	CSALSGRGGETQYF	TGCAGTGCCCTTAGCGGGAGAGGGGGAGAGACCCAGTACTTC
TRBJ2-1	TRBV9	.	.	CASSGAGTQVNEQFF	TGTGCCAGCAGCGGAGCCGGGACTCAAGTCAATGAGCAGTTCTTC
TRBJ1-2	TRBV7-9	TRBD1	.	CASSSRQGDYGYTF	TGTGCCAGCAGCAGCCGACAGGGAGACTATGGCTACACCTTC
TRBJ2-3	TRBV7-9	.	many	CASSPWEERGIADTQYF	TGTGCCAGCAGCCCCTGGGAGGAGAGAGGTATCGCAGATACGCAGTATTTT
TRBJ2-1	TRBV6-1	TRBD2	.	CASSDGISSGSYHNEQFF	TGTGCCAGCAGTGATGGGATTTCAAGCGGGAGCTACCACAATGAGCAGTTCTTC
TRBJ2-7	TRBV29-1	.	many	CSARQSIYEQYF	TGCAGCGCCCGACAGAGTATCTACGAGCAGTACTTC
TRBJ2-7	TRBV7-3	.	.	CASSTSYEQYF	TGTGCCAGCAGCACAAGTTACGAGCAGTACTTC
TRBJ2-2	TRBV20-1	TRBD1	many	CSASKCRVLPDRDTGELFF	TGCAGTGCTAGTAAGTGTAGGGTCCTCCCCGACAGGGATACCGGGGAGCTGTTTTTT
TRBJ2-1	TRBV11-2	.	.	CASSSPRGDSMFF	TGTGCCAGCAGCTCCCCTCGGGGTGATTCAATGTTCTTC
TRBJ1-5	TRBV20-1	.	.	CSATDSARQPQHF	TGCAGTGCTACTGACAGTGCTCGACAGCCCCAGCATTTT
TRBJ1-1	TRBV7-3	.	many	CASSLDRYTEAFF	TGTGCCAGCAGCTTAGATCGGTACACTGAAGCTTTCTTT
TRBJ1-1	TRBV6-5	.	.	CASSSARTLFDTEAFF	TGTGCCAGCAGTTCAGCCCGGACTCTTTTCGACACTGAAGCTTTCTTT
TRBJ1-1	TRBV7-9	.	many	CASSFSVNTEAFF	TGTGCCAGCAGCTTTTCGGTGAACACTGAAGCTTTCTTT
TRBJ2-3	TRBV19	TRBD2	.	CASTEREWDTQYF	TGTGCCAGTACCGAGCGGGAGTGGGATACGCAGTATTTT
TRBJ1-1	TRBV2	.	many	CASSELGGVGTEAFF	TGTGCCAGCAGTGAGTTAGGCGGTGTCGGGACTGAAGCTTTCTTT
TRBJ2-7	TRBV6-2/TRBV6-3	TRBD1	few	CASSWRPGTGGDEQYF	TGTGCCAGCAGTTGGAGACCCGGGACAGGGGGCGACGAGCAGTACTTC
TRBJ2-1	TRBV7-2	.	many	CASSLASTGSVEQFF	TGTGCCAGCAGCTTAGCGTCCACAGGTTCGGTTGAGCAGTTCTTC
TRBJ2-7	TRBV12-3/TRBV12-4	.	.	CASSPLCSSYEQYF	TGTGCCAGCAGTCCATTGTGTAGCTCCTACGAGCAGTACTTC
TRBJ2-2	TRBV7-3	.	.	CASSIASSGELSF	TGTGCCAGCAGCATAGCCAGTTCGGGGGAGTTGTCTTTT